The rows below give T cell receptor beta chains drawn from one sample of a study of blood T cell repertoires in COVID-19. The method was immunoSEQ multiplex PCR; TCRdb's version includes in-frame clones alone and lacks a portion of them. The sample yields some 400,000 clones, about 87% seen once. Sequencing was carried out using PBMCs or T cells enriched from blood (not recorded which). The source is a man younger than 45 who had recovered from COVID-19. CDR3s include the opening cysteine and the closing phenylalanine or tryptophan. D genes are given only for firm matches.

d_call: -; v_call: TRBV10-3; cdr3_aa: CATRDIGSGEQYF
d_call: -; v_call: TRBV18; cdr3_aa: CATSLGGGTYEQYF
d_call: -; v_call: TRBV4-1; cdr3_aa: CASSQGEAPGSYNEQFF
d_call: TRBD1; v_call: TRBV13; cdr3_aa: CASSSGQTNEQFF
d_call: -; v_call: TRBV30; cdr3_aa: CAWSPSASFSNQPQHF
d_call: -; v_call: TRBV7-2; cdr3_aa: CASSLSEVGYGYTF
d_call: TRBD1; v_call: TRBV24-1; cdr3_aa: CATSVDRGYSNQPQHF
d_call: -; v_call: TRBV7-6; cdr3_aa: CASSLGGLNSPLHF
d_call: -; v_call: TRBV2; cdr3_aa: CASKRPATDTQYF
d_call: -; v_call: TRBV5-1; cdr3_aa: CASSLGMETGTEAFF
d_call: -; v_call: TRBV4-1; cdr3_aa: CASSPPGASGYTF
d_call: -; v_call: TRBV7-3; cdr3_aa: CASSLDRPNTGELFF
d_call: TRBD1; v_call: TRBV18; cdr3_aa: CASSPGTGGGQPQHF
d_call: -; v_call: TRBV6-2/TRBV6-3; cdr3_aa: CASSVQVPSGNTIYF
d_call: -; v_call: TRBV5-6; cdr3_aa: CASSPNGGLGTEAFF
d_call: TRBD2; v_call: TRBV6-5; cdr3_aa: CASSSVGGGESYEQYF
d_call: TRBD1; v_call: TRBV7-7; cdr3_aa: CASSLEGQGYNEQFF
d_call: TRBD1; v_call: TRBV24-1; cdr3_aa: CATSDLPGTGEYTIYF
d_call: TRBD1; v_call: TRBV7-2; cdr3_aa: CASSLDRGETQYF
d_call: -; v_call: TRBV6-6; cdr3_aa: CASSSGGNQPQHF
d_call: TRBD2; v_call: TRBV7-2; cdr3_aa: CASSPGTSGTGTQYF
d_call: -; v_call: TRBV4-2; cdr3_aa: CASKVELLNTGELFF
d_call: -; v_call: TRBV15; cdr3_aa: CATSRDWGPQYF
d_call: TRBD2; v_call: TRBV5-5; cdr3_aa: CASSLDGTSANEQFF
d_call: TRBD2; v_call: TRBV7-2; cdr3_aa: CASSPPLAGGPVGNIQYF
d_call: TRBD1; v_call: TRBV30; cdr3_aa: CAWSGQGGTYNSPLHF
d_call: -; v_call: TRBV10-3; cdr3_aa: CAISEGRGTSRNYGYTF
d_call: TRBD2; v_call: TRBV6-6; cdr3_aa: CASSMTSGGTETQYF
d_call: -; v_call: TRBV25-1; cdr3_aa: CASSPTFGQRANYGYTF
d_call: -; v_call: TRBV30; cdr3_aa: CAWSVFRNTIYF
d_call: -; v_call: TRBV12-3/TRBV12-4; cdr3_aa: CASSLVLPYEQYF
d_call: TRBD1; v_call: TRBV4-1; cdr3_aa: CASSQSDRKQAEAFF
d_call: -; v_call: TRBV6-4; cdr3_aa: CASSRDINQPQHF
d_call: -; v_call: TRBV7-6; cdr3_aa: CASSVTGGQVTEAFF
d_call: -; v_call: TRBV27; cdr3_aa: CASSFLAGSPLHF
d_call: TRBD1; v_call: TRBV2; cdr3_aa: CASSRDSNYGYTF
d_call: -; v_call: TRBV4-2; cdr3_aa: CASSQGSDTDTQYF
d_call: -; v_call: TRBV2; cdr3_aa: CASSTKGGTVGYTF
d_call: -; v_call: TRBV11-2; cdr3_aa: CASSPRTQGGPTMNTEAFF
d_call: TRBD1; v_call: TRBV27; cdr3_aa: CASLRTGPPYEQYF
d_call: -; v_call: TRBV5-1; cdr3_aa: CASSFVGRTEAFF
d_call: -; v_call: TRBV10-3; cdr3_aa: CAISRAGNGNTIYF
d_call: TRBD1; v_call: TRBV4-3; cdr3_aa: CASSPQTETGNTQYF
d_call: -; v_call: TRBV5-6; cdr3_aa: CASSRTGSTDTQYF
d_call: TRBD1; v_call: TRBV6-5; cdr3_aa: CASRPTGIQYEQYF
d_call: TRBD1; v_call: TRBV19; cdr3_aa: CASRAEGQINQPQHF
d_call: TRBD1; v_call: TRBV2; cdr3_aa: CASDLMAGQRNTIYF
d_call: TRBD1; v_call: TRBV18; cdr3_aa: CASLTGTGDGYTF
d_call: -; v_call: TRBV6-5; cdr3_aa: CASRKDNMGGQPQHF
d_call: TRBD1; v_call: TRBV27; cdr3_aa: CASTRTGAANYGYTF
d_call: -; v_call: TRBV27; cdr3_aa: CASSLRRSTDTQYF